This T cell receptor beta chain is from a study of human T cells and chemical hapten exposure. Study details: Across samples, TCR yields varied, mostly owing to small differences in pooled library volumes.

TCRdb itself ran the RACE reads through MiXCR, one entry per CDR3 protein. The data contain more than 250,000 distinct CDR3 sequences, 7.5% to 9% of them singletons. With V trimmed by 2 bases and J by 4 bases, 5 bases remained unmatched. This CDR3 spans 15 amino acids. Germline V lookup: CDR1 MNHEY, CDR2 SMNVEV (reference sequence). The time point denotes: pre-sensitization, week 0. The treatment is: therapeutic diphenylcyclopropenone sensitization with weekly scalp DPC. The gene calls are TRBV27 and TRBJ2-3, with 8 bases fitting TRBD1. The sample in question was whole blood, obtained in connection with sensitization to the hapten diphenylcyclopropenone (DPC). This sequence was found in a woman between 40 and 50 years old with alopecia areata. Some clones in this sample may be carry-over from other donors' samples. This chain's CDR3 is CASSLAAGGADTQYF. The CDR3 DNA is TGTGCCAGCAGTTTAGCGGCAGGGGGCGCAGATACGCAGTATTTT.